These 25 T cell receptor beta chains share one sample of origin, sequenced in a study of blood T cells in healthy people across ages (dated by TCRdb to the mid-2010s). The library was prepared using 5' RACE. Sequencing instrument: Illumina HiSeq 2500. A second PCR of about 6 to 12 cycles was performed with a sample-barcoded 5' primer and a J-beta primer mix. TCRdb applied fastp at Q25 and MiXCR to the public reads, then kept only in-frame beta chains. CDR3 protein sequences are deduplicated, and each keeps its most common genes and DNA. The sample table lists approximately 350,000 distinct CDR3 sequences, 50% to 60% of them with a count of one. Of the sample, around 50% is held by the ten largest clones. The sequenced sample was blood. The receptors shown here come from a man aged 55 to 70 in good health.

This clonotype was seen a handful of times. The rearrangement links TRBV6-5 to TRBJ2-5; D possibly uses TRBD1 or TRBD2 (5 bases each). There are 16 residues in the CDR3. The germline gives CDR1 MNHEY, CDR2 SVGAGI. Trimming pared 6 bases from V and 2 bases from J, leaving 19 bases between. CDR3 region: CASSPRIGGRQETQYF. For the CDR3, the DNA is TGTGCCAGCAGCCCCCGGATTGGGGGAAGACAAGAGACCCAGTACTTC.

The rearrangement links TRBV11-1 to TRBJ2-2, with D possibly matching TRBD1 (6 bases). The CDR3 covers 15 residues. Trimming removed 4 bases from V and 6 bases from J, with 15 bases in between. Germline CDR1 is SGHAT and CDR2 is FQDESV (reference sequence). CDR3 sequence reads: CASSSPGTRAGELFF. Written as DNA, the CDR3 is TGTGCCAGCAGCTCCCCCGGGACAAGGGCCGGGGAGCTGTTTTTT. Full variable domain (remainder filled in from reference TRBV11-1 and TRBJ2-2): EAEVAQSPRYKITEKSQAVAFWCDPISGHATLYWYRQILGQGPELLVQFQDESVVDDSQLPKDRFSAERLKGVDSTLKIQPAELGDSAMYLCASSSPGTRAGELFFGEGSRLTVL.

The chain combines TRBV6-6 with TRBJ2-7, with unresolved D. The CDR3 totals 12 residues. CDR1 and CDR2 (germline): MNHNY, SVGAGI (reference sequence). V was shortened by 2 bases and J by 0 bases, with 2 bases between the two germline ends. For the CDR3, the DNA is TGTGCCAGCAGTTACGCCTCCTACGAGCAGTACTTC. Translation: CASSYASYEQYF.

This chain links TRBV12-5 with TRBJ2-5; no reliable D call. Trimming left V 9 bases short and J 2 bases short, with 19 bases between. Looked up from germline, CDR1 is LGHNT and CDR2 is FRNRAP. This CDR3 is built from 15 residues. The CDR3 sequence is CARATVEERQETQYF. The CDR3 DNA follows: TGTGCTAGGGCTACGGTGGAAGAGAGACAAGAGACCCAGTACTTC.

The V and J genes are TRBV9 and TRBJ2-7; 7 nucleotides align to TRBD2. Looked up from germline, CDR1 is SGDLS and CDR2 is YYNGEE. V was clipped by 2 bases and J by 3 bases; unmatched bases: 8. This CDR3 is built from 15 residues. CDR3 sequence reads: CASSVIPGLVYEQYF. The CDR3 DNA reads TGTGCCAGCAGCGTTATTCCCGGACTAGTCTACGAGCAGTACTTC.

This chain connects TRBV7-9 to TRBJ1-4; D is ambiguous. The germline CDR1 and CDR2 sequences are SEHNR and FQNEAQ (reference sequence). Trimming removed 10 bases from V and 8 bases from J, with 8 bases in between. The CDR3 loop spans 10 amino acids. This chain's CDR3 is CATSAEKLFF. CDR3 nucleotide sequence: TGTGCCACATCCGCCGAAAAACTGTTTTTT.

The genes are TRBV5-1 and TRBJ2-5; 7 nucleotides match TRBD2. V shed 0 bases and J 11 bases; nucleotides not matched to a gene: 10. CDR1 is SGHRS and CDR2 is YFSETQ in the germline V gene. This CDR3 has 14 amino acids. The CDR3 DNA follows: TGCGCCAGCAGCTTGGCCACCGGGACGCGGGAGCAGTACTTC. This gives the protein CASSLATGTREQYF.

This clonotype has just one count. At one boundary the junction diverges from the germline segment, which might be a read error. J is TRBJ1-1 and V is TRBV6-5; D gene uncertain. The CDR3 runs to 14 residues. Germline lookup yields CDR1 MNHEY and CDR2 SVGAGI. CDR3 in DNA: TGTGCCAGCAGTTACTCCAGAGGGAACGCTGAAGCTTTCTTT. The encoded protein is CASSYSRGNAEAFF.

Concerning this clonotype: One end of the junction fails to match germline, which may point to a read error. The V gene is TRBV7-3, the J gene TRBJ2-1; no clear D gene. The CDR3 has 17 residues. Germline V gene lookup returns CDR1 SGHTA and CDR2 FQGTGA. The CDR3 coding sequence is TGTGCCAGCAGCGATAGGCGTACCTCTTCCTCCTACAATGAGCAGGTCTTC. This translates into CASSDRRTSSSYNEQVF.

J is TRBJ2-7 and V is TRBV20-1; 8 bases are a match to TRBD1. Germline V CDR1 and CDR2: DFQATT, SNEGSKA (reference sequence). This CDR3 spans 14 amino acids. Trimming took 5 bases from V and 3 from J; bases not matched to a gene: 9. CDR3 nucleotides: TGCAGTGCTTCGGACAGGGTCAAGTACTACGAGCAGTACTTC. Protein sequence: CSASDRVKYYEQYF.

This clonotype was seen a handful of times. The chain couples TRBV28 to TRBJ2-7; no clear D. CDR1 MDHEN and CDR2 SYDVKM come from the germline V gene. V was cut by 2 bases and J by 3 bases, with 8 bases left in between. The CDR3 has 13 residues. The CDR3 DNA sequence: TGTGCCAGCAGTTTAGCCGCTGTCTACGAGCAGTACTTC. This codes for CASSLAAVYEQYF.

The gene calls are TRBV27 and TRBJ1-5; 10 bases are shared with TRBD1. Germline lookup yields CDR1 MNHEY and CDR2 SMNVEV (reference sequence). J lost 4 bases, V lost 5 bases, and 11 bases had no gene match. The CDR3 covers 17 residues. Here the CDR3 DNA reads TGTGCCAGCAGTCCTCGGGACAGGGGATTCAGAAATCAGCCCCAGCATTTT. This encodes CASSPRDRGFRNQPQHF.

V gene TRBV7-6 combines with J gene TRBJ2-7; 7 bases line up with TRBD2. With V trimmed by 1 base and J by 7 bases, 16 bases remained unmatched. This CDR3 spans 17 amino acids. CDR1 and CDR2 (germline): SGHVS, FNYEAQ. For the CDR3, the DNA is TGTGCCAGCAGCTTAGAGCCCCGGACTAGTCCCTACAATGAGCAGTACTTC. Translation: CASSLEPRTSPYNEQYF. The full variable domain, rest sourced from reference TRBV7-6 and TRBJ2-7, is GAGVSQSPRYKVTKRGQDVALRCDPISGHVSLYWYRQALGQGPEFLTYFNYEAQQDKSGLPNDRFSAERPEGSISTLTIQRTEQRDSAMYRCASSLEPRTSPYNEQYFGPGTRLTVT.

The rearrangement uses TRBV7-2 and TRBJ2-5; TRBD2 aligns across 8 bases. CDR3 length: 15 residues. V lost 5 bases, J lost 3 bases, and 8 bases stayed unmatched. CDR1 SGHTA and CDR2 FQGNSA come from the germline V gene. As DNA, the CDR3 is TGTGCCAGCAGCCGAGCGGCGGGGGGAAAAGAGACCCAGTACTTC. Amino acid sequence: CASSRAAGGKETQYF.

This chain joins TRBV19 and TRBJ1-5; 7 bases line up with TRBD1. The CDR3 is 16 residues long. CDR1 is LNHDA, CDR2 SQIVND, per germline (reference sequence). Losses at the gene ends were 4 bases for V and 7 bases for J; bases not matched to a gene: 13. The CDR3 is CASSTEGAKGGQPQHF. CDR3 in DNA: TGTGCCAGTAGTACCGAGGGGGCCAAGGGAGGCCAGCCCCAGCATTTT. The variable domain in full, with the rest retrieved from reference TRBV19 and TRBJ1-5, is DGGITQSPKYLFRKEGQNVTLSCEQNLNHDAMYWYRQDPGQGLRLIYYSQIVNDFQKGDIAEGYSVSREKKESFPLTVTSAQKNPTAFYLCASSTEGAKGGQPQHFGDGTRLSIL.

This clonotype showed up many times. The gene calls are TRBV7-9 and TRBJ2-3; maybe TRBD2 (5 bases). Germline loops: CDR1 SEHNR, CDR2 FQNEAQ (reference sequence). This CDR3 comprises 12 residues. V lost 1 base and J 10 bases, leaving 9 bases between the germline ends. The CDR3 region is CASSLVLAAQYF. In DNA, the CDR3 is TGTGCCAGCAGCTTAGTCCTAGCTGCGCAGTATTTT.

The chain carries TRBV9 and TRBJ1-6, with 7 bases lining up with TRBD1. Germline CDR1 SGDLS, CDR2 YYNGEE. J gave up 3 bases and V 3 bases, and 3 bases lay outside the gene matches. This CDR3 comprises 15 residues. The CDR3 coding sequence is TGTGCCAGCAGCGACAGGGGTAACTATAATTCACCCCTCCACTTT. As protein: CASSDRGNYNSPLHF.

This clonotype appeared a few times. This chain links TRBV28 with TRBJ2-3; a weak D match, TRBD2 (5 bases). Germline V gene lookup returns CDR1 MDHEN and CDR2 SYDVKM. The CDR3 has 15 amino acids. Trimming cost V 3 bases and J 4 bases, with 14 bases left between them. CDR3: CASSFVRAIPDTQYF. CDR3 nucleotide sequence: TGTGCCAGCAGTTTCGTGAGGGCCATTCCAGATACGCAGTATTTT.

About this clonotype: The junction departs from germline at one end; a sequencing error may be responsible. The chain couples TRBV5-1 to TRBJ2-5; D is undetermined. In germline, CDR1 is SGHRS, CDR2 YFSETQ. This CDR3 spans 15 amino acids. This CDR3 reads CASSLDPHNQETQNF. CDR3 nucleotides: TGCGCCAGCAGCTTGGATCCTCACAACCAAGAGACCCAGAACTTC. The entire variable domain, with the rest obtained from reference TRBV5-1 and TRBJ2-5, is as follows: KAGVTQTPRYLIKTRGQQVTLSCSPISGHRSVSWYQQTPGQGLQFLFEYFSETQRNKGNFPGRFSGRQFSNSRSEMNVSTLELGDSALYLCASSLDPHNQETQNFGPGTRLLVL.

This sequence joins TRBV10-3 and TRBJ2-1, with 11 bases identical to TRBD2. The germline CDR1 and CDR2 sequences are ENHRY and SYGVKD. With 3 bases clipped from V and 6 bases from J, the junction kept 10 bases outside the gene matches. This CDR3 comprises 17 residues. CDR3 residues: CAISENAGTSGSNEQFF. DNA for the CDR3: TGTGCCATCAGTGAAAACGCCGGGACTAGCGGCTCCAATGAGCAGTTCTTC.

The CDR3 DNA reads TGTGCCAGCAGCGTAGACCGAGACTATGGCTACACCTTC. Protein: CASSVDRDYGYTF. V is TRBV9 and J is TRBJ1-2; D gene ambiguous. Germline CDR1 and CDR2: SGDLS and YYNGEE. The CDR3 runs 13 residues. V gave up 0 bases and J gave up 3 bases, with 6 bases separating them.

This clonotype was found many times. The genes are TRBV27 and TRBJ2-7; D uncertain. Trimming removed 5 bases from V and 5 bases from J, with 13 bases in between. The CDR3 has 13 residues. CDR1 is MNHEY, CDR2 SMNVEV, per germline (reference sequence). The CDR3: CASSVFSSDEQYF. The CDR3, as DNA: TGTGCCAGCAGTGTATTCTCGTCTGACGAGCAGTACTTC.

This chain joins TRBV20-1 and TRBJ2-5, with D hard to call. The V end was cut by 2 bases, the J end by 4 bases, with 2 bases between. Germline-derived CDR1 and CDR2 are DFQATT and SNEGSKA (reference sequence). The CDR3 contains 10 residues. The DNA for the CDR3 is TGCAGTGCTAGATCAGAGACCCAGTACTTC. It codes for CSARSETQYF.

The chain recombines TRBV20-1 with TRBJ1-1; the D gene is possibly TRBD1 (5 bases). Trimming took 4 bases from V and 6 from J, leaving 21 bases between them. Looked up from germline, CDR1 is DFQATT and CDR2 is SNEGSKA (reference sequence). This CDR3 is built from 15 residues. The CDR3 nucleotides are TGCAGTGCTATCCGGGCGGACTCCAGGGTCCCTGAAGCTTTCTTT. This gives the protein CSAIRADSRVPEAFF.

In the case of this clonotype: A much larger clone differs from this one at a single base, so this may be a read error. The gene calls are TRBV20-1 and TRBJ2-5; D gene ambiguous. Germline V CDR1 and CDR2: DFQATT, SNEGSKA (reference sequence). The CDR3 loop spans 10 amino acids. V lost 6 bases to trimming and J lost 11 bases, with 13 bases between them. Here the CDR3 reads CSATDGKQYF. CDR3 in DNA: TGCAGTGCCACGGACGGAAAGCAGTACTTC.